The 15 T cell receptor beta chains listed next were all sequenced from one sample in a study of shared clonotypes between healthy human individuals. The repertoire was sequenced with immunoSEQ multiplex PCR; TCRdb's copy has only in-frame clones and lacks some. The top ten clones hold 0.3% to 0.4% of a sample with 2 million to 2.5 million clones, around 93% of them seen once. The sample taken for sequencing was naive CD4+ T cells from PBMCs. Noted subset: CD45RA+ positively selected. The receptors were sampled from a man in his late teens or twenties in good health. Some clones in this sample may be carry-over from other donors' samples.

This chain uses TRBV7-2 with TRBJ2-7, with D unclear. This CDR3 is built from 15 residues. Trimming cost V 8 bases and J 2 bases, with 19 bases left between them. The germline gives CDR1 SGHTA, CDR2 FQGNSA. The CDR3 reads CASQLSYTNTYEQYF. CDR3 nucleotides: TGTGCCAGCCAGTTATCATACACAAATACCTACGAGCAGTACTTC.

This clone was observed a single time. The sample holds other DNA sequences that translate to the same CDR3. The V and J genes are TRBV28 and TRBJ2-5; D not resolved. Deletions cut 3 bases from V and 5 bases from J, with 4 bases between. This CDR3 has 11 amino acids. In germline, CDR1 is MDHEN, CDR2 SYDVKM. The CDR3 spells CASSFLETQYF. In DNA form, the CDR3 reads TGTGCCAGCAGTTTTCTGGAGACCCAGTACTTC.

The rearrangement uses TRBV29-1 and TRBJ2-3; D uncertain. V lost 4 bases, J lost 5 bases, and 19 bases lay in between. This CDR3 has 15 amino acids. CDR1 and CDR2 from the germline V gene are SQVTM and ANQGSEA. The DNA for the CDR3 is TGCAGCGTTGCCCCATGGTCCTCAAACGGAGATACGCAGTATTTT. Its translation is CSVAPWSSNGDTQYF.

The rearrangement joins TRBV19 to TRBJ1-1; perhaps TRBD1 as D (5 bases). V was trimmed by 4 bases and J by 1 base, leaving 13 bases between them. The CDR3 is made up of 15 amino acids. In germline, CDR1 is LNHDA, CDR2 SQIVND (reference sequence). The CDR3 spells CASSTPRDGNTEAFF. The DNA of the CDR3 is TGTGCCAGTAGTACCCCGCGGGACGGGAACACTGAAGCTTTCTTT.

The J gene is TRBJ2-3, the V gene TRBV11-2; 8 positions agree with TRBD1. V lost 6 bases to trimming and J lost 4 bases; unmatched junction nucleotides: 6. The CDR3 has 14 amino acids. The germline V gene has CDR1 SGHAT and CDR2 FQNNGV. CDR3 loop: CASSQDRVPDTQYF. The DNA for the CDR3 is TGTGCCAGCAGTCAGGACAGGGTGCCAGATACGCAGTATTTT.

The chain links TRBV7-3 to TRBJ2-1; the D is unclear. CDR3 length: 15 residues. Germline values: CDR1 SGHTA, CDR2 FQGTGA. Trimming left V 2 bases short and J 2 bases short, with 10 bases between. The CDR3 nucleotides read TGTGCCAGCAGCTTACTGAGCGCACCCTACAATGAGCAGTTCTTC. It is translated as CASSLLSAPYNEQFF.

This clone was counted only a few times. The genes are TRBV30 and TRBJ1-3, with TRBD1 as a possible D gene (5 bases). The CDR3 has 12 residues. Between the trimmed V and J ends, which lost 7 bases and 0 bases, there was a span of 7 bases. The germline CDR1 and CDR2 sequences are GTSNPN and SVGIG (reference sequence). CDR3 residues: CASTVSGNTIYF. The CDR3 DNA reads as TGTGCCTCGACAGTCTCTGGAAACACCATATATTTT.

This clone was observed once. Here the CDR3 DNA reads TGTGCCAGCAGCTTAAGGCGGGAGGGCCCAACAGATACGCAGTATTTT. Encoded protein: CASSLRREGPTDTQYF. The chain joins TRBV7-3 to TRBJ2-3; 9 bases agree with TRBD2. This CDR3 region has 16 residues. The V and J ends lost 1 base and 3 bases, in that order; junction bases with no gene match: 5. Germline V CDR1 and CDR2: SGHTA, FQGTGA.

The chain has TRBV28 and TRBJ2-4; D is ambiguous. Germline CDR1 is MDHEN and CDR2 is SYDVKM. The CDR3 extends over 18 amino acids. The germline V and J ends were trimmed by 5 bases and 0 bases, with 20 bases remaining between them. For the CDR3, the DNA is TGTGCCAGCAGTCAGTGGCCCTCGCTTATACTAGCCAAAAACATTCAGTACTTC. It is translated as CASSQWPSLILAKNIQYF.

The V and J genes are TRBV29-1 and TRBJ1-1, with a possible D match to TRBD1 (5 bases). Germline CDR1 and CDR2: SQVTM and ANQGSEA. The CDR3 runs to 11 residues. Trimming removed 3 bases from V and 10 bases from J, with 12 bases in between. The CDR3 sequence is CSVDPDGGAFF. The CDR3 DNA is TGCAGCGTTGATCCCGATGGGGGAGCTTTCTTT.

Worth noting for this clone: This CDR3 is also generated by other DNA sequences in the sample. V and J are TRBV6-1 and TRBJ2-1, with D perhaps matching TRBD2 (7 bases). This CDR3 spans 15 amino acids. The germline gives CDR1 MNHNS, CDR2 SASEGT. V was shortened by 4 bases and J by 1 base, with 11 bases between the two germline ends. Here the CDR3 DNA reads TGTGCCAGCAGTGGGGGGAGGGGGTCCTACAATGAGCAGTTCTTC. This translates into CASSGGRGSYNEQFF.

This rearrangement joins TRBV7-2 to TRBJ2-1; D gene uncertain. CDR1 SGHTA and CDR2 FQGNSA come from the germline V gene. The CDR3 spans 15 residues. V was shortened by 5 bases and J by 2 bases, with 13 bases between the two germline ends. CDR3 amino acids: CASSPRGSPYNEQFF. The CDR3 nucleotides read TGTGCCAGCAGCCCCCGTGGTAGCCCCTACAATGAGCAGTTCTTC.

The V gene is TRBV5-1, the J gene TRBJ2-7; TRBD2 might be the D (5 bases). Germline lookup yields CDR1 SGHRS and CDR2 YFSETQ. Trimming removed 0 bases at V and 6 bases at J, with 16 bases between. The CDR3 length is 15 residues. CDR3: CASSLESRATPEQYF. CDR3 DNA: TGCGCCAGCAGCTTGGAGTCGCGGGCTACTCCCGAGCAGTACTTC.

This clone was detected only once. The DNA for the CDR3 is TGTGCCAGCACCCAGGGAGGGAACGAGCAGTACTTC. It codes for CASTQGGNEQYF. V usage is TRBV5-6 and J usage is TRBJ2-7; 7 bases map to TRBD2. This CDR3 has 12 amino acids. V lost 6 bases, J lost 5 bases, and 5 bases stayed unmatched. The V gene's germline CDR1 is SGHDT and CDR2 YYEEEE.

The chain combines TRBV7-3 with TRBJ2-3; D is unclear. Germline values: CDR1 SGHTA, CDR2 FQGTGA. Between the trimmed V and J ends, which lost 5 bases and 6 bases, there was a span of 12 bases. CDR3 length equals 13 residues. The CDR3: CASSLAEEDTQYF. CDR3 coding DNA: TGTGCCAGCAGCCTCGCTGAGGAGGATACGCAGTATTTT.